Listed below are T cell receptor beta chains from one sample, sequenced in a study of shared clonotypes between healthy human individuals. Sequenced by immunoSEQ multiplex PCR; TCRdb stores in-frame clones only, minus some. The table has roughly 2 million clones, roughly 94% seen once. Specimen: naive CD4+ T cells sorted from blood. Receptors were obtained from a man younger than 35 in good health. The CDR3 runs from the conserved cysteine through the conserved F or W. Each record gives: CDR3 DNA, CDR3 protein, clone size, D gene, J gene, V gene. The D gene is left open where the match is weak. Only some rows state a clone size, as once, few, many or a class for expanded clones.

CDR3 DNA: TGCGCCAGCAGCCAAGATTATTCAGGAGACATTCAGTACTTC
CDR3 protein: CASSQDYSGDIQYF
clone size: -
D gene: -
J gene: TRBJ2-4
V gene: TRBV4-3

CDR3 DNA: TGTGCCAGCAGCTTAGTTGCAGGGTCTTTTTCAGAGACCCAGTACTTC
CDR3 protein: CASSLVAGSFSETQYF
clone size: -
D gene: -
J gene: TRBJ2-5
V gene: TRBV11-2

CDR3 DNA: TGTGCCAGCAACCTTGGACCGCCCTATGAGCAGTTCTTC
CDR3 protein: CASNLGPPYEQFF
clone size: once
D gene: -
J gene: TRBJ2-1
V gene: TRBV2

CDR3 DNA: TGTGCCTGGAGTGTCAATAATTCACCCCTCCACTTT
CDR3 protein: CAWSVNNSPLHF
clone size: -
D gene: -
J gene: TRBJ1-6
V gene: TRBV30

CDR3 DNA: TGTGCCAGCAGGACAGGGGGTCCCTTCTACACCGGGGAGCTGTTTTTT
CDR3 protein: CASRTGGPFYTGELFF
clone size: -
D gene: TRBD1
J gene: TRBJ2-2
V gene: TRBV28

CDR3 DNA: TGTGCCATCAGTACTAGCGGGAGCGGGACCCAGTACTTC
CDR3 protein: CAISTSGSGTQYF
clone size: -
D gene: TRBD2
J gene: TRBJ2-5
V gene: TRBV10-3

CDR3 DNA: TGTGCCAGCTCACTCCCGGGACCTCGCCCCGGGACCCAGTACTTC
CDR3 protein: CASSLPGPRPGTQYF
clone size: -
D gene: -
J gene: TRBJ2-5
V gene: TRBV18

CDR3 DNA: TGTGCCAGCAGTTTGGTTCAGGGGAGGTACGAGCAGTACTTC
CDR3 protein: CASSLVQGRYEQYF
clone size: -
D gene: -
J gene: TRBJ2-7
V gene: TRBV27

CDR3 DNA: TGTGCCTGCGGGGACAGGGGAGGTACTGAAGCTTTCTTT
CDR3 protein: CACGDRGGTEAFF
clone size: -
D gene: TRBD1
J gene: TRBJ1-1
V gene: TRBV30

CDR3 DNA: TGTGCCAGCAGTGAACAACCTACAGGGTTCTACGAGCAGTACTTC
CDR3 protein: CASSEQPTGFYEQYF
clone size: -
D gene: -
J gene: TRBJ2-7
V gene: TRBV6-1

CDR3 DNA: TGTGCTAGTGGTAAAACAGGGATCTCCTACGAGCAGTACTTC
CDR3 protein: CASGKTGISYEQYF
clone size: -
D gene: -
J gene: TRBJ2-7
V gene: TRBV12-5

CDR3 DNA: TGTGCCAGCAGCCCACCCGGACAGGGTTTTTATGGCTACACCTTC
CDR3 protein: CASSPPGQGFYGYTF
clone size: -
D gene: TRBD1
J gene: TRBJ1-2
V gene: TRBV28

CDR3 DNA: TGTGCCAGCAGCTCCCCCCCGGGCAGGGGCTACACCTTC
CDR3 protein: CASSSPPGRGYTF
clone size: -
D gene: -
J gene: TRBJ1-2
V gene: TRBV7-2

CDR3 DNA: TGTGCCTGGAGTCGGCTAGCGGGAGATACGCAGTATTTT
CDR3 protein: CAWSRLAGDTQYF
clone size: -
D gene: TRBD2
J gene: TRBJ2-3
V gene: TRBV30

CDR3 DNA: TGTGCCAGCAGCCCCAGGTCTGGAGCAACTAATGAAAAACTGTTTTTT
CDR3 protein: CASSPRSGATNEKLFF
clone size: -
D gene: -
J gene: TRBJ1-4
V gene: TRBV7-2

CDR3 DNA: TGTGCCAGCGCCGGGGGAGACGGGACGAGAAAACTGTTTTTT
CDR3 protein: CASAGGDGTRKLFF
clone size: -
D gene: -
J gene: TRBJ1-4
V gene: TRBV9

CDR3 DNA: TGTGCCAGTAGTACCTTCAACATTCAGTACTTC
CDR3 protein: CASSTFNIQYF
clone size: -
D gene: -
J gene: TRBJ2-4
V gene: TRBV19

CDR3 DNA: TGTGCCAGCAGCTTGGAGGGACGGACTAGCAATCAGCCCCAGCATTTT
CDR3 protein: CASSLEGRTSNQPQHF
clone size: -
D gene: -
J gene: TRBJ1-5
V gene: TRBV5-6

CDR3 DNA: TGTGCCAGCATCTGGGAGGGCACCGGGGAGCTGTTTTTT
CDR3 protein: CASIWEGTGELFF
clone size: -
D gene: TRBD2
J gene: TRBJ2-2
V gene: TRBV2

CDR3 DNA: TGTGCCAGCAGCCCAGGACAGGTAGAAGCTTTCTTT
CDR3 protein: CASSPGQVEAFF
clone size: -
D gene: TRBD1
J gene: TRBJ1-1
V gene: TRBV11-2

CDR3 DNA: TGTGCCAGCAGCCTAGGGTCGGATAATTCACCCCTCCACTTT
CDR3 protein: CASSLGSDNSPLHF
clone size: -
D gene: -
J gene: TRBJ1-6
V gene: TRBV5-5

CDR3 DNA: TGCGCCAGCAGCTTGGAACCTAGCGGGGGCTCAGATACGCAGTATTTT
CDR3 protein: CASSLEPSGGSDTQYF
clone size: -
D gene: TRBD2
J gene: TRBJ2-3
V gene: TRBV5-1

CDR3 DNA: TGTGCCAGCAGCGCACCCCTTGGGACGGAATTATACAATGAGCAGTTCTTC
CDR3 protein: CASSAPLGTELYNEQFF
clone size: -
D gene: -
J gene: TRBJ2-1
V gene: TRBV9

CDR3 DNA: TGTGCCTGGAACCCGACAGTTAAAGATACGCAGTATTTT
CDR3 protein: CAWNPTVKDTQYF
clone size: once
D gene: -
J gene: TRBJ2-3
V gene: TRBV30

CDR3 DNA: TGTGCCAGCAGCCAAGTAACAGGGGGTTTGGATCAGCCCCAGCATTTT
CDR3 protein: CASSQVTGGLDQPQHF
clone size: -
D gene: TRBD1
J gene: TRBJ1-5
V gene: TRBV14

CDR3 DNA: TGTGCCAGCAGCCAGCGGGGTTTAGCGTCCTACAATGAGCAGTTCTTC
CDR3 protein: CASSQRGLASYNEQFF
clone size: -
D gene: TRBD2
J gene: TRBJ2-1
V gene: TRBV7-9

CDR3 DNA: TGTGCCAGCAGCTTAGCCTTCGGGCAGAAAAACACAGATACGCAGTATTTT
CDR3 protein: CASSLAFGQKNTDTQYF
clone size: -
D gene: -
J gene: TRBJ2-3
V gene: TRBV7-6

CDR3 DNA: TGTGCCAGCAGCCAAGCGGGGGGGGCGAACAATGAGCAGTTCTTC
CDR3 protein: CASSQAGGANNEQFF
clone size: -
D gene: TRBD2
J gene: TRBJ2-1
V gene: TRBV4-2

CDR3 DNA: TGTGCCAGCAGCTTAGGGGTCCTTAGCAATCAGCCCCAGCATTTT
CDR3 protein: CASSLGVLSNQPQHF
clone size: -
D gene: -
J gene: TRBJ1-5
V gene: TRBV7-2

CDR3 DNA: TGTGCCAGCAGCACACGGACTAGCGGGGGGAACTACGAGCAGTACTTC
CDR3 protein: CASSTRTSGGNYEQYF
clone size: -
D gene: TRBD2
J gene: TRBJ2-7
V gene: TRBV6-6

CDR3 DNA: TGCGCCAGCAGCCAAGATGGTGGGCGGCAGTTCTTC
CDR3 protein: CASSQDGGRQFF
clone size: once
D gene: -
J gene: TRBJ2-1
V gene: TRBV4-1

CDR3 DNA: TGTGCCAGCAGTGCAGCGGGGGGGCAAGAGACCCAGTACTTC
CDR3 protein: CASSAAGGQETQYF
clone size: -
D gene: TRBD2
J gene: TRBJ2-5
V gene: TRBV6-1

CDR3 DNA: TGTGCCAGCAGCGGTGGAGGGAGGGACGAGCAGTACTTC
CDR3 protein: CASSGGGRDEQYF
clone size: -
D gene: TRBD2
J gene: TRBJ2-7
V gene: TRBV6-1

CDR3 DNA: TGCGCCAGCAGCTTGGGTGACAGAGAGACCCAGTACTTC
CDR3 protein: CASSLGDRETQYF
clone size: -
D gene: -
J gene: TRBJ2-5
V gene: TRBV5-1

CDR3 DNA: TGTGCCAGCAGTGACGGGGCCGGAGATACGCAGTATTTT
CDR3 protein: CASSDGAGDTQYF
clone size: -
D gene: -
J gene: TRBJ2-3
V gene: TRBV2

CDR3 DNA: TGTGCCAGCAGTCCCTCGACAGGGGTCATCTACGAGCAGTACTTC
CDR3 protein: CASSPSTGVIYEQYF
clone size: -
D gene: TRBD1
J gene: TRBJ2-7
V gene: TRBV2

CDR3 DNA: TGCAGTGCAATTACAGGGTACTTC
CDR3 protein: CSAITGYF
clone size: -
D gene: -
J gene: TRBJ1-2
V gene: TRBV20-1

CDR3 DNA: TGTGCCAGCAGTGAATCAGGGACAGGGAAGAACACTGAAGCTTTCTTT
CDR3 protein: CASSESGTGKNTEAFF
clone size: once
D gene: TRBD1
J gene: TRBJ1-1
V gene: TRBV2

CDR3 DNA: TGCGCCAGCAGCTTGGAAGGGGGGGCAGATACGCAGTATTTT
CDR3 protein: CASSLEGGADTQYF
clone size: few
D gene: -
J gene: TRBJ2-3
V gene: TRBV5-1

CDR3 DNA: TGTGCCAGCAGTTTTAGCGGGAGGGCAAGCTCCTACGAGCAGTACTTC
CDR3 protein: CASSFSGRASSYEQYF
clone size: once
D gene: TRBD2
J gene: TRBJ2-7
V gene: TRBV27

CDR3 DNA: TGCGCCAGCAGCTTGGACTCGACCTCCTACAATGAGCAGTTCTTC
CDR3 protein: CASSLDSTSYNEQFF
clone size: once
D gene: -
J gene: TRBJ2-1
V gene: TRBV5-1

CDR3 DNA: TGTGCCAGCAGCCCCAGGGTCTCCCTTGAGTCCTACGAGCAGTACTTC
CDR3 protein: CASSPRVSLESYEQYF
clone size: -
D gene: -
J gene: TRBJ2-7
V gene: TRBV27

CDR3 DNA: TGTGCCAGCAGAAACAGAGGAGCAACTAATGAAAAACTGTTTTTT
CDR3 protein: CASRNRGATNEKLFF
clone size: once
D gene: -
J gene: TRBJ1-4
V gene: TRBV27

CDR3 DNA: TGTGCCAGCAGCTTAGTCAATAACTATGGCTACACCTTC
CDR3 protein: CASSLVNNYGYTF
clone size: -
D gene: -
J gene: TRBJ1-2
V gene: TRBV11-2

CDR3 DNA: TGTGCCATCACTCTGGGGGGGAGCACTGAAGCTTTCTTT
CDR3 protein: CAITLGGSTEAFF
clone size: -
D gene: -
J gene: TRBJ1-1
V gene: TRBV10-3

CDR3 DNA: TGTGCCAGCAGCCAAGGACAGGGGAGAGGTTACGAGCAGTACTTC
CDR3 protein: CASSQGQGRGYEQYF
clone size: few
D gene: TRBD1
J gene: TRBJ2-7
V gene: TRBV11-2

CDR3 DNA: TGTGCCAGCAGCTTAGCGGCAGGGAATCAGCCCCAGCATTTT
CDR3 protein: CASSLAAGNQPQHF
clone size: -
D gene: -
J gene: TRBJ1-5
V gene: TRBV7-2

CDR3 DNA: TGTGCCAGTAGTATTAGGGGGTACGGGGCCAACGTCCTGACTTTC
CDR3 protein: CASSIRGYGANVLTF
clone size: once
D gene: -
J gene: TRBJ2-6
V gene: TRBV19

CDR3 DNA: TGTGCCAGCAGCGTCGGGACTAGCGTCTCCTACGAGCAGTACTTC
CDR3 protein: CASSVGTSVSYEQYF
clone size: once
D gene: TRBD2
J gene: TRBJ2-7
V gene: TRBV11-2

CDR3 DNA: TGCGCCAGCAGCCCACAGGGGGTCACCGGGGAGCTGTTTTTT
CDR3 protein: CASSPQGVTGELFF
clone size: -
D gene: TRBD1
J gene: TRBJ2-2
V gene: TRBV5-1

CDR3 DNA: TGTGCCTGGAGTGTAAGGGCCTACGAGCAGTACTTC
CDR3 protein: CAWSVRAYEQYF
clone size: -
D gene: -
J gene: TRBJ2-7
V gene: TRBV30